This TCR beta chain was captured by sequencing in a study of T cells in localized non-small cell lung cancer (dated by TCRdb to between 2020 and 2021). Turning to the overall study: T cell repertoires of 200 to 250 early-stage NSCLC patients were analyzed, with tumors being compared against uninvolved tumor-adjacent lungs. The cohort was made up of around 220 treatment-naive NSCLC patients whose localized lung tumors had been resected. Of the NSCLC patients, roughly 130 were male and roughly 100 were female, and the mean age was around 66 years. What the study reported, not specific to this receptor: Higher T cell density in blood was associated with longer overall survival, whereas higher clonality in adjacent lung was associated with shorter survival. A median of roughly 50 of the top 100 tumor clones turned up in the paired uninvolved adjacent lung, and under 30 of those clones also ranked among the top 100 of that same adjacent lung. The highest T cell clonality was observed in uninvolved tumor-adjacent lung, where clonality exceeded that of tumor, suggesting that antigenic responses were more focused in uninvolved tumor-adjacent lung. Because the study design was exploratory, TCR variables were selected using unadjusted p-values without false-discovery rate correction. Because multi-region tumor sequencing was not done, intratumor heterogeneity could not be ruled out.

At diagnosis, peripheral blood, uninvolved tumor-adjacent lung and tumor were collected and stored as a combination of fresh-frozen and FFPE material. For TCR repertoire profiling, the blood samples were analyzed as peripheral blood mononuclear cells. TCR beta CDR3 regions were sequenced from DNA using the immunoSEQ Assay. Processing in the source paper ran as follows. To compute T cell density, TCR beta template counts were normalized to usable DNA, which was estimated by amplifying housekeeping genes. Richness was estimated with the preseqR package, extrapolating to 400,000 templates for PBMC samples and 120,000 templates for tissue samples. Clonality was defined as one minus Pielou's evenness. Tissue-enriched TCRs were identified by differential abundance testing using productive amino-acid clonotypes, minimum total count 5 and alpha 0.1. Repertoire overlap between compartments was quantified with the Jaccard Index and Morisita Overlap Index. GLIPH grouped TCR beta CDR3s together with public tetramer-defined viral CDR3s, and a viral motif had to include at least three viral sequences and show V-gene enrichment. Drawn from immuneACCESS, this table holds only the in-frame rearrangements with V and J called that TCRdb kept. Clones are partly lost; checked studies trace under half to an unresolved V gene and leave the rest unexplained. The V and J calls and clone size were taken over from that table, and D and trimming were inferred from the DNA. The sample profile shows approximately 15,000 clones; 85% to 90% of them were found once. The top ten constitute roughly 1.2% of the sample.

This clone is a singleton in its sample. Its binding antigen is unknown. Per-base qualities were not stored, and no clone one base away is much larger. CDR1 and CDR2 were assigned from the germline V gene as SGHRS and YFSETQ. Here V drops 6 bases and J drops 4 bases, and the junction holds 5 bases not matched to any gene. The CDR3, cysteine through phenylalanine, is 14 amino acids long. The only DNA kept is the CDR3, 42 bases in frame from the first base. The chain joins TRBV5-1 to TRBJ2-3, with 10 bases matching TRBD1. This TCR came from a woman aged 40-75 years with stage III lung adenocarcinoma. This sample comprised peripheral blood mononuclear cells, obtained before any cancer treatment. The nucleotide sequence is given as TGCGCCAGCATGGGGACAGGGGTCGCAGATACGCAGTATTTT. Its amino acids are CASMGTGVADTQYF.